Listed here are 20 T cell receptor beta chains from one sample, sequenced in a study of blood T cells in healthy people across ages. Then a second PCR, running roughly 6 to 12 cycles, was carried out with a sample-barcoded 5' primer and a J-beta primer mix. TCRdb passed the 5' RACE reads through MiXCR, listing each CDR3 protein once. The profile shows about 1.8 million distinct CDR3 sequences, less than 50% of them singletons. The sequencing sample was made of blood. Every receptor here comes from a woman aged 40-49 years in good health.

The chain carries TRBV4-3 and TRBJ2-3; weak D call: TRBD2 (7 bases). There are 23 residues in the CDR3. V was pared by 0 bases and J by 0 bases, with 31 bases between. Per germline, CDR1 LGHNA and CDR2 YSLEER. CDR3 sequence (DNA): TGCGCCAGCAGCCAAGATCTCGGGGGGCGAATGGGTTTGTCCGCTCCTAGCACAGATACGCAGTATTTT. Translated, it gives CASSQDLGGRMGLSAPSTDTQYF.

The rearrangement uses TRBV4-2 and TRBJ2-6, with TRBD2 as a possible D gene (6 bases). V shed 1 base and J shed 0 bases, with 13 bases lying between them. The germline CDR1 and CDR2 sequences are LGHNA and YNFKEQ. The CDR3 consists of 18 residues. The CDR3, as DNA: TGTGCCAGCAGCCAAGTGGGAGGCGCCCGCTCTGGGGCCAACGTCCTGACTTTC. Translation: CASSQVGGARSGANVLTF.

This clonotype has only a few counts. The chain uses TRBV5-1 and TRBJ2-3; TRBD1 aligns across 8 bases. Germline CDR1 is SGHRS and CDR2 is YFSETQ. The CDR3 extends over 18 amino acids. J lost 1 base, V lost 2 bases, and 12 bases had no gene match. The DNA for the CDR3 is TGCGCCAGCAGCTTTGGGTCAGGGGGCATAGCCCGCACAGATACGCAGTATTTT. It codes for CASSFGSGGIARTDTQYF.

V is TRBV4-3 and J is TRBJ1-2, with D possibly TRBD1 on 5 matching bases. Germline V gene sequence: CDR1 LGHNA, CDR2 YSLEER. This CDR3 comprises 18 residues. The V end was cut by 0 bases, the J end by 6 bases, with 23 bases between. CDR3: CASSQDTSPGPARHGYTF. CDR3 in DNA: TGCGCCAGCAGCCAAGATACTTCACCGGGACCGGCCAGGCATGGCTACACCTTC.

The genes are TRBV7-2 and TRBJ2-4, with D possibly matching TRBD1 (5 bases). The J call is in doubt because the DNA end fits TRBJ2-5 better. The length of the CDR3 is 14 residues. Per the germline V gene, CDR1 is SGHTA and CDR2 is FQGNSA. The CDR3 DNA reads TGTGCCAGCAGCTTAGGTGCAGGGTGGGAGACCCAGTACTTC. Protein sequence: CASSLGAGWETQYF.

The V gene is TRBV20-1, the J gene TRBJ1-2; 8 bases agree with TRBD1. Germline lookup yields CDR1 DFQATT and CDR2 SNEGSKA (reference sequence). The CDR3 runs 15 residues. Trimming took 3 bases from V and 4 from J; bases not matched to a gene: 10. In DNA form, the CDR3 reads TGCAGTGCTAGTGACCAGAGGGACAGGATCTATGGCTACACCTTC. Its protein is CSASDQRDRIYGYTF.

The rearrangement uses TRBV7-2 and TRBJ2-1; 8 positions match TRBD1. In germline, CDR1 is SGHTA, CDR2 FQGNSA. Trimming removed 4 bases from V and 5 bases from J; junction bases left unmatched: 10. CDR3 length: 16 residues. The CDR3 reads CASSYWDRSPDNEQFF. CDR3 DNA: TGTGCCAGCAGCTACTGGGACAGGAGTCCCGACAATGAGCAGTTCTTC.

This clonotype showed up many times. V usage is TRBV20-1 and J usage is TRBJ2-3, with 7 nucleotides matching TRBD2. The junction had 3 bases not matched to a gene; V was cut back by 0 bases and J by 0 bases. This CDR3 has 15 amino acids. The germline gives CDR1 DFQATT, CDR2 SNEGSKA (reference sequence). Here the CDR3 DNA reads TGCAGTGCTAGAGATTGGCGGGGGAGCACAGATACGCAGTATTTT. Translated, it gives CSARDWRGSTDTQYF.

Only a few counts were recorded for this clonotype. The chain links TRBV12-3 or TRBV12-4 to TRBJ2-5; 10 positions agree with TRBD1. V shed 3 bases and J 4 bases; nucleotides not matched to a gene: 5. This CDR3 contains 15 residues. The CDR3 loop reads CASSFETGGPETQYF. CDR3 in DNA: TGTGCCAGCAGTTTTGAGACAGGGGGCCCAGAGACCCAGTACTTC.

This clonotype was observed a few times. The chain is built from TRBV29-1 and TRBJ1-2; D is ambiguous. The CDR3 is 11 amino acids. CDR1 is SQVTM, CDR2 ANQGSEA, per germline. V lost 7 bases and J 3 bases, leaving 9 bases between the germline ends. DNA for the CDR3: TGCAGCGCCGCCGAGTACTATGGCTACACCTTC. This gives the protein CSAAEYYGYTF.

This clonotype has a single count. This chain connects TRBV20-1 to TRBJ2-6, with D perhaps TRBD1 (6 bases). V was clipped by 2 bases and J by 3 bases, with 11 bases between them. This CDR3 is 15 amino acids long. Germline loops: CDR1 DFQATT, CDR2 SNEGSKA (reference sequence). CDR3: CSARMHRVGANVLTF. The CDR3 nucleotides read TGCAGTGCTAGAATGCACAGGGTTGGGGCCAACGTCCTGACTTTC.

The chain is built from TRBV28 and TRBJ2-3, with TRBD2 identical over 7 bases. Germline V gene data show CDR1 as MDHEN and CDR2 as SYDVKM. J lost 5 bases, V lost 8 bases, and 10 bases had no gene match. CDR3 length equals 14 residues. The CDR3 DNA is TGTGCCAGCTCCCCGGGGGGTCCGGGAGATACGCAGTATTTT. It is translated as CASSPGGPGDTQYF.

The chain combines TRBV9 with TRBJ2-3; 7 nucleotides align to TRBD2. The germline V gene encodes CDR1 SGDLS and CDR2 YYNGEE. The CDR3 runs 15 residues. Trimming at V came to 2 bases and at J to 0 bases, leaving 3 bases not matched to a gene. CDR3 amino acids: CASSVTSSSTDTQYF. The DNA of the CDR3 is TGTGCCAGCAGCGTGACTAGCTCGAGCACAGATACGCAGTATTTT.

This chain connects TRBV5-1 to TRBJ2-7, with no clear D. Between the trimmed V and J ends, which lost 4 bases and 1 base, there was a span of 12 bases. Germline assignment: CDR1 SGHRS and CDR2 YFSETQ. The CDR3 has 14 amino acids. CDR3 protein: CASSPLGPSYEQYF. CDR3 sequence (DNA): TGCGCCAGCAGCCCTCTTGGCCCGTCCTACGAGCAGTACTTC.

The genes are TRBV6-1 and TRBJ2-1; D gene ambiguous. The germline V gene encodes CDR1 MNHNS and CDR2 SASEGT. V lost 3 bases, J lost 7 bases, and 13 bases lay in between. The CDR3 contains 14 residues. CDR3 DNA sequence: TGTGCCAGCAGTGAGAGGACGTTGGTAAATGAGCAGTTCTTC. It encodes CASSERTLVNEQFF.

The rearrangement uses TRBV9 and TRBJ2-1; 9 nucleotides agree with TRBD2. Trimming cost V 0 bases and J 2 bases; bases outside gene matches: 6. The CDR3 extends over 17 amino acids. Germline-derived CDR1 and CDR2 are SGDLS and YYNGEE. The CDR3 here is CASSVGISGGAYNEQFF. CDR3 DNA sequence: TGTGCCAGCAGCGTAGGAATTAGCGGGGGAGCCTACAATGAGCAGTTCTTC.

Concerning this clonotype itself: The junction shows a germline mismatch at one end, possibly a read error. The V call is TRBV6-5, the J call TRBJ2-6; the match to TRBD1 covers 7 bases. Germline V lookup: CDR1 MNHEY, CDR2 SVGAGI. This CDR3 contains 15 residues. CDR3 amino acids: CASRKDRVGANVLTF. The CDR3, as DNA: TGTGCTAGCAGAAAAGACAGGGTCGGGGCCAACGTCCTGACTTTC.

A few counts support this clonotype. The chain has TRBV27 and TRBJ1-4, with D possibly matching TRBD1 (6 bases). The CDR3 has 14 residues. The germline CDR1 and CDR2 sequences are MNHEY and SMNVEV (reference sequence). V was shortened by 5 bases and J by 5 bases, with 12 bases between the two germline ends. The CDR3 nucleotides are TGTGCCAGCAGTCGGCCAGGGGTCAATGAAAAACTGTTTTTT. Translated: CASSRPGVNEKLFF.

This sequence joins TRBV7-2 and TRBJ2-4, with D perhaps matching TRBD2 (6 bases). The last part of the DNA fits TRBJ2-7 better; the J call may be wrong. The germline CDR1 and CDR2 sequences are SGHTA and FQGNSA. The CDR3 sequence is 13 residues long. As DNA, the CDR3 is TGTGCCAGCAGCTTCGCAGGGAGGTACGAGCAGTACTTC. Translation: CASSFAGRYEQYF.

This clonotype was picked up many times. At one end the junction does not follow the germline gene, possibly because of a read error. The chain joins TRBV5-1 to TRBJ1-2; tentatively, D is TRBD1 (6 bases). Per the germline V gene, CDR1 is SGHRS and CDR2 is YFSETQ. This CDR3 comprises 12 residues. The CDR3: CASSLTGLGYTF. CDR3 sequence (DNA): TGTGCCAGCAGCTTAACAGGGCTCGGCTACACCTTC. Full variable domain (missing parts from reference TRBV5-1 and TRBJ1-2): KAGVTQTPRYLIKTRGQQVTLSCSPISGHRSVSWYQQTPGQGLQFLFEYFSETQRNKGNFPGRFSGRQFSNSRSEMNVSTLELGDSALYLCASSLTGLGYTFGSGTRLTVV.